Each of the 7 T cell receptor beta chains below was sequenced from the same sample in a study of Ad26.COV2.S vaccination and SARS-CoV-2 variants. Clones were sequenced by immunoSEQ multiplex PCR, and TCRdb holds only the in-frame ones, with some missing. The top ten clones hold around 29% of a sample with some 7,000 clones, roughly 84% of them seen once. This material consisted of peripheral blood, taken after recovery from COVID-19. Source of these receptors: a human donor who had recovered from COVID-19.

Comments on this clone: The sample contains more than one DNA sequence encoding this CDR3. The V call is TRBV11-2, the J call TRBJ1-2; 10 bases align to TRBD1. V was clipped by 1 base and J by 8 bases; unmatched bases: 7. The CDR3 has 15 residues. Germline CDR1 SGHAT, CDR2 FQNNGV. The CDR3: CASSLALDRGRGYTF. CDR3 bases: TGTGCCAGCAGCTTAGCCCTAGACAGGGGGCGGGGCTACACCTTC.

The J gene is TRBJ1-2, the V gene TRBV7-2; D might be TRBD1 (5 bases). V dropped 1 base and J dropped 8 bases, with 11 bases sitting between them. The CDR3 runs to 13 residues. Germline lookup yields CDR1 SGHTA and CDR2 FQGNSA. CDR3 loop: CASSLGGGTGYTF. CDR3 sequence (DNA): TGTGCCAGCAGCTTAGGTGGGGGTACAGGCTACACCTTC.

The chain recombines TRBV6-2 or TRBV6-3 with TRBJ1-2; D remains ambiguous. V dropped 2 bases and J dropped 9 bases, with 7 bases sitting between them. This CDR3 contains 11 residues. Germline V CDR1 and CDR2: MNHEY, SVGEGT. The CDR3 DNA sequence: TGTGCCAGCAGTTACGGTTGGAGCTACACCTTC. It yields the protein CASSYGWSYTF.

CDR3 sequence (DNA): TGTGCCAGCAGCCAAACCCAGGGGGCGGGTGAGACCCAGTACTTC. Protein: CASSQTQGAGETQYF. The rearrangement joins TRBV6-5 to TRBJ2-5; TRBD1 agrees at 8 bases. Unmatched junction bases numbered 11, after V lost 6 bases and J lost 5 bases. CDR1 and CDR2 from the germline V gene are MNHEY and SVGAGI. The CDR3 loop spans 15 amino acids.

This chain joins TRBV5-1 and TRBJ1-4, with 9 bases aligning to TRBD1. Germline CDR1 SGHRS, CDR2 YFSETQ. V was pared by 2 bases and J by 11 bases, with 13 bases of the junction left unmatched. CDR3 length: 16 residues. The CDR3 is CASSLTIPTGGTKLFF. CDR3 sequence (DNA): TGCGCCAGCAGCTTAACCATCCCGACAGGGGGAACTAAACTGTTTTTT.

The rearrangement joins TRBV5-1 to TRBJ2-3; possibly TRBD2 for D (6 bases). The ends were cut back, 2 bases at V and 0 bases at J, with 16 bases in the middle. CDR1 and CDR2 from the germline V gene are SGHRS and YFSETQ. The CDR3 runs to 17 residues. The CDR3 DNA is TGCGCCAGCAGCTTAGCGCTCCCCGGGACTAGCACAGATACGCAGTATTTT. It translates to CASSLALPGTSTDTQYF.

The chain carries TRBV5-1 and TRBJ2-2; 7 bases agree with TRBD1. This CDR3 has 15 residues. The ends lost 1 base at V and 2 bases at J; junction bases unmatched: 2. In germline, CDR1 is SGHRS, CDR2 YFSETQ. The CDR3: CASSLWDSNTGELFF. CDR3 DNA sequence: TGCGCCAGCAGCTTGTGGGACAGCAACACCGGGGAGCTGTTTTTT. Complete variable domain (other parts from reference TRBV5-1 and TRBJ2-2): KAGVTQTPRYLIKTRGQQVTLSCSPISGHRSVSWYQQTPGQGLQFLFEYFSETQRNKGNFPGRFSGRQFSNSRSEMNVSTLELGDSALYLCASSLWDSNTGELFFGEGSRLTVL.